Below, 3 T cell receptor beta chains from the same sample are listed, as sequenced in a study of graft-versus-host responses after intestinal transplantation. TCRdb's copy holds only in-frame clones and misses some; the assay was immunoSEQ multiplex PCR. The sample has 6,500 to 7,500 clones, 30% seen once. Sequencing used alloreactive CD4+ T cells from a mixed lymphocyte reaction culture, obtained before transplantation. Indicated subset: CFSE-low proliferating T cells sorted from approximately six-day pre-transplant mixed lymphocyte reaction (GvH or HvG direction). The receptor source for this set is a human patient who was an organ donor for intestinal transplantation.

A remark on this clone: The junction departs from germline at one end; a sequencing error may be responsible. The chain combines TRBV7-6 with TRBJ2-3, with TRBD2 identical over 9 bases. This CDR3 has 13 residues. Germline V gene lookup returns CDR1 SGHVS and CDR2 FNYEAQ. The CDR3 reads CASSVAGANTQYF. CDR3 DNA: TGTGCCAGCAGCGTAGCGGGGGCGAATACGCAGTATTTT.

By share, this clone counts as medium-sized. This chain uses TRBV25-1 with TRBJ1-4, with 10 bases matching TRBD1. J was trimmed by 7 bases and V by 4 bases; bases with no gene match: 6. CDR1 MGHDK and CDR2 SYGVNS come from the germline V gene. CDR3 size: 15 residues. This chain's CDR3 is CASSGNRDRGEKLFF. The CDR3 DNA reads TGTGCCAGCAGTGGTAACCGGGACAGGGGTGAAAAACTGTTTTTT.

This chain uses TRBV29-1 with TRBJ1-3, with D perhaps TRBD1 (6 bases). CDR3 size: 13 residues. CDR1 and CDR2 from the germline V gene are SQVTM and ANQGSEA. Trimming took 6 bases from V and 5 from J, leaving 14 bases between them. CDR3 nucleotides: TGCAGCGTGGCGGACAGCGGGAGAAACACCATATATTTT. Its translation: CSVADSGRNTIYF.